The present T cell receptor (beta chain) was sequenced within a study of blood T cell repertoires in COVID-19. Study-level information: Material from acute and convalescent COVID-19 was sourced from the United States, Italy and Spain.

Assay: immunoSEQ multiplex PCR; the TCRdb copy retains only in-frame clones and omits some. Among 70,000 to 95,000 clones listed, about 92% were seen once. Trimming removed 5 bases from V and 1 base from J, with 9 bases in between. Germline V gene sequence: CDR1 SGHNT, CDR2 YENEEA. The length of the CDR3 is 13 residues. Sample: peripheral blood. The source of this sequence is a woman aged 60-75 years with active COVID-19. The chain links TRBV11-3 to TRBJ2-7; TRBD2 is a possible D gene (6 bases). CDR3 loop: CASSPGGSYEQYF. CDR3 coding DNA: TGTGCCAGCAGCCCCGGGGGTTCCTACGAGCAGTACTTC.